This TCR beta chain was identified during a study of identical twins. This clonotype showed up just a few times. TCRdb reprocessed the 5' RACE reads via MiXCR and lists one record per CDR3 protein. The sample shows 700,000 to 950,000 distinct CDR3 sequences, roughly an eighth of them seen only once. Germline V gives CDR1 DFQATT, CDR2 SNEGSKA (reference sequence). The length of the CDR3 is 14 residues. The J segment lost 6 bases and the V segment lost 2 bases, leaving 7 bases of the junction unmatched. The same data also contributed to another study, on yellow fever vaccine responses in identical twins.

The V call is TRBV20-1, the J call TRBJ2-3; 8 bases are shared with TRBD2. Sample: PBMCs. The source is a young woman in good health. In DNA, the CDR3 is TGCAGTGCTAGATCCAGCGGGAGTTGGGATACGCAGTATTTT. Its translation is CSARSSGSWDTQYF.